Shown below are 28 T cell receptor beta chains from a single sample sequenced in a study of shared clonotypes between healthy human individuals. The method was immunoSEQ multiplex PCR; TCRdb's version includes in-frame clones alone and lacks a portion of them. The sample holds hundreds of thousands of clones; more than 70% are singletons and the top ten take around 1.8%. The sample taken for sequencing was memory CD4+ T cells sorted from blood. The sample's subset: CD45RA-negative fraction. The source of these receptors is a woman under 40 in good health.

With respect to this clone: A far more abundant clone sits one base away, making this likely a read error. J is TRBJ1-2 and V is TRBV10-3, with D unresolved. The CDR3 is 14 amino acids. Germline-derived CDR1 and CDR2 are ENHRY and SYGVKD. The CDR3 spells CASSYPGGPGGYTF. The CDR3 nucleotides read TGTGCCAGCAGTTACCCTGGAGGGCCGGGTGGCTACACCTTC.

This clone was counted many times. Other DNA sequences in this sample translate to the same CDR3. The rearrangement links TRBV27 to TRBJ2-7; D uncertain. The germline V gene encodes CDR1 MNHEY and CDR2 SMNVEV (reference sequence). The CDR3 has 13 residues. V shed 5 bases and J shed 3 bases, with 11 bases lying between them. The CDR3 region is CASSITRDYEQYF. The CDR3 region has the DNA TGTGCCAGCAGTATTACAAGGGACTACGAGCAGTACTTC.

V usage is TRBV25-1 and J usage is TRBJ1-1, with 11 bases lining up with TRBD1. The ends lost 6 bases at V and 3 bases at J; junction bases unmatched: 6. The CDR3 contains 15 residues. CDR1 and CDR2 (germline): MGHDK, SYGVNS. The CDR3 nucleotides are TGTGCCAGCAGATCTGGGACAGGGGGTCACACTGAAGCTTTCTTT. Residues: CASRSGTGGHTEAFF.

The chain is built from TRBV11-2 and TRBJ2-4; TRBD2 might be the D (6 bases). V was clipped by 6 bases and J by 1 base, with 13 bases between them. CDR1 is SGHAT and CDR2 is FQNNGV in the germline V gene. This CDR3 has 15 residues. The CDR3, as DNA: TGTGCCAGCAGGAGACTAGAGTCGGCCAAAAACATTCAGTACTTC. Encoded protein: CASRRLESAKNIQYF.

The chain recombines TRBV21-1 with TRBJ2-5; the D call of TRBD2 is as the table states it, not checked on the DNA. TRBV21-1 is tagged as a pseudogene. CDR3 size: 12 residues. The CDR3 spells CASSHFGETQYF. The CDR3 region has the DNA TGTGCCAGCAGTCACTTCGGGGAGACCCAGTACTTC.

This chain links TRBV30 with TRBJ1-2; D perhaps matches TRBD1 (5 bases). This CDR3 contains 16 residues. V lost 4 bases and J 4 bases, leaving 22 bases between the germline ends. Germline loops: CDR1 GTSNPN, CDR2 SVGIG (reference sequence). The CDR3 region has the DNA TGTGCCTGGACCAGACCGGGCCCTCCGGGGCCCTATGGCTACACCTTC. Its translation: CAWTRPGPPGPYGYTF.

The chain recombines TRBV6-1 with TRBJ2-5; D is perhaps TRBD1 (5 bases). CDR1 and CDR2 from the germline V gene are MNHNS and SASEGT. V lost 6 bases and J 11 bases, leaving 25 bases between the germline ends. This CDR3 region has 15 residues. CDR3 protein: CASRGLSVTEREQYF. The CDR3 DNA is TGTGCCAGCAGGGGCCTATCAGTGACAGAGAGAGAGCAGTACTTC.

The chain combines TRBV7-9 with TRBJ2-7; 7 positions match TRBD2. From germline, CDR1 is SEHNR and CDR2 FQNEAQ (reference sequence). The CDR3 sequence is 14 residues long. The junction had 9 bases not matched to a gene; V was cut back by 3 bases and J by 7 bases. This CDR3 is CASSFGGSLREQYF. The CDR3 nucleotides read TGTGCCAGCAGCTTTGGCGGGAGTCTGCGGGAGCAGTACTTC.

This clone was seen only once. The chain is built from TRBV2 and TRBJ2-2, with D uncertain. The CDR3 has 14 amino acids. The V end lost 7 bases, the J end lost 0 bases, and 9 bases lay between the germline ends. Germline-derived CDR1 and CDR2 are SNHLY and FYNNEI. The CDR3 loop is CASIAKANTGELFF. CDR3 coding DNA: TGTGCCAGCATTGCCAAAGCGAACACCGGGGAGCTGTTTTTT.

The chain links TRBV28 to TRBJ1-1; 12 bases align to TRBD1. Germline V CDR1 and CDR2: MDHEN, SYDVKM. The CDR3 loop spans 15 amino acids. V trimming: 5 bases; J trimming: 0 bases; junction bases outside the gene matches: 1. The CDR3 DNA sequence: TGTGCCAGCAGTGGGACAGGGGGCATGAACACTGAAGCTTTCTTT. Its translation is CASSGTGGMNTEAFF.

The chain combines TRBV4-1 with TRBJ2-1; D remains ambiguous. This CDR3 has 14 amino acids. CDR1 MGHRA and CDR2 YSYEKL come from the germline V gene. Trimming took off 0 bases at V and 11 bases at J, with 14 bases between the two ends. CDR3 loop: CASSQEGIYGKQFF. CDR3 coding DNA: TGCGCCAGCAGCCAAGAGGGAATCTATGGTAAGCAGTTCTTC.

The CDR3 region is CASSLTEEAFF. Here the CDR3 DNA reads TGTGCCAGCAGCTTGACGGAAGAAGCTTTCTTT. The rearrangement links TRBV11-1 to TRBJ1-1; D call uncertain. Germline values: CDR1 SGHAT, CDR2 FQDESV (reference sequence). The V and J ends lost 3 bases and 8 bases respectively, with 7 bases between them. The CDR3 is made up of 11 amino acids.

This clone has only a few counts. V and J are TRBV19 and TRBJ1-5; tentative D call: TRBD1 (5 bases). Per germline, CDR1 LNHDA and CDR2 SQIVND (reference sequence). CDR3 length: 14 amino acids. V lost 3 bases and J lost 3, with 9 bases in between. CDR3 loop: CASSITGVNQPQHF. In DNA, the CDR3 is TGTGCCAGTAGTATCACGGGGGTCAATCAGCCCCAGCATTTT.

The chain uses TRBV29-1 and TRBJ1-4; 9 bases are a match to TRBD1. CDR1 SQVTM and CDR2 ANQGSEA come from the germline V gene. Unmatched junction bases numbered 4, after V lost 8 bases and J lost 6 bases. The CDR3 extends over 12 amino acids. The CDR3 region is CSLQGADEKLFF. In DNA, the CDR3 is TGCAGCTTACAGGGGGCGGATGAAAAACTGTTTTTT.

This clone was seen repeatedly, ten times or more. The chain links TRBV28 to TRBJ2-3; no firm D call. Germline CDR1 is MDHEN and CDR2 is SYDVKM. The CDR3 sequence is 11 residues long. V dropped 6 bases and J dropped 2 bases, with 3 bases sitting between them. CDR3 region: CASSDTDTQYF. For the CDR3, the DNA is TGTGCCAGCAGCGACACAGATACGCAGTATTTT.

Concerning this clone itself: Given a much more abundant clone one base away, this may be a read error. This chain connects TRBV5-1 to TRBJ2-7, with D possibly matching TRBD1 (6 bases). CDR1 is SGHRS and CDR2 is YFSETQ in the germline V gene. The CDR3 contains 14 residues. The V end was cut by 1 base, the J end by 0 bases, with 8 bases between. The CDR3 reads CASSLRQDSYEQYF. CDR3 DNA sequence: TGCGCCAGCAGCTTGCGACAGGACTCCTACGAGCAGTACTTC.

The gene calls are TRBV2 and TRBJ2-1; 11 nucleotides align to TRBD2. Germline V gene lookup returns CDR1 SNHLY and CDR2 FYNNEI. The CDR3 has 15 amino acids. V lost 6 bases and J lost 6; bases outside the gene matches: 7. CDR3 DNA sequence: TGTGCCAGCAGCGCCCGGACTAGCGGGTTCAATGAGCAGTTCTTC. As protein: CASSARTSGFNEQFF.

The chain couples TRBV7-9 to TRBJ2-5; D assignment may be TRBD1 or TRBD2 (5 bases each). The closer fit of TRBJ2-7 to the DNA end suggests the J call may be wrong. From germline, CDR1 is SEHNR and CDR2 FQNEAQ (reference sequence). CDR3 length equals 15 residues. The CDR3 region is CASSPSATGRSEQYF. Here the CDR3 DNA reads TGTGCCAGCAGTCCCTCGGCGACGGGACGATCCGAGCAGTACTTC.

The V and J genes are TRBV2 and TRBJ2-7, with D perhaps being TRBD1 or TRBD2 (5 bases each). The V end lost 6 bases, the J end lost 3 bases, and 12 bases lay between the germline ends. The CDR3 is 13 residues long. CDR1 and CDR2 (germline): SNHLY, FYNNEI. The CDR3 DNA reads as TGTGCCAGCAGAGGGGACGGCTTCTACGAGCAGTACTTC. Protein product: CASRGDGFYEQYF.

The J gene is TRBJ1-4, the V gene TRBV25-1; D possibly corresponds to TRBD1 (5 bases). Looked up from germline, CDR1 is MGHDK and CDR2 is SYGVNS. This CDR3 spans 15 amino acids. V lost 8 bases and J 6 bases, leaving 19 bases between the germline ends. The CDR3, as DNA: TGTGCCAGCGGTCCGTGGTCGGGACCTGATGAAAAACTGTTTTTT. Residues: CASGPWSGPDEKLFF.

The chain couples TRBV10-3 to TRBJ2-5; no reliable D call. V lost 2 bases to trimming and J lost 1 base, with 5 bases between them. The CDR3 consists of 13 residues. Germline V gene sequence: CDR1 ENHRY, CDR2 SYGVKD. This CDR3 is CAISERLQETQYF. In nucleotides, the CDR3 is TGTGCCATCAGTGAGAGGCTCCAAGAGACCCAGTACTTC.

The V and J genes are TRBV27 and TRBJ2-5; 11 nucleotides match TRBD1. Germline lookup yields CDR1 MNHEY and CDR2 SMNVEV (reference sequence). The CDR3 covers 14 residues. J gave up 11 bases and V 5 bases, and 10 bases lay outside the gene matches. CDR3 bases: TGTGCCAGCAGTATGGACAGGGGGCTTCGCGGGCAGTACTTC. This gives the protein CASSMDRGLRGQYF.

A few counts support this clone. This chain uses TRBV2 with TRBJ2-5; the D gene is possibly TRBD2 (6 bases). CDR1 and CDR2 (germline): SNHLY, FYNNEI. V was cut by 2 bases and J by 5 bases, with 12 bases left in between. The CDR3 runs to 14 residues. CDR3 in amino acids: CASSELGGAETQYF. The DNA for the CDR3 is TGTGCCAGCAGTGAACTCGGGGGAGCGGAGACCCAGTACTTC.

This clone was counted at least ten times. The V call is TRBV25-1, the J call TRBJ2-1, with D perhaps TRBD1 (6 bases). CDR1 MGHDK and CDR2 SYGVNS come from the germline V gene. Trimming removed 0 bases from V and 0 bases from J, with 12 bases in between. The CDR3 consists of 17 residues. The CDR3 nucleotides are TGTGCCAGCAGTGAATACGGACAGCAAAGCTCCTACAATGAGCAGTTCTTC. Protein product: CASSEYGQQSSYNEQFF.

This rearrangement joins TRBV5-5 to TRBJ1-1; D ambiguous. CDR1 is SGHKS and CDR2 is YYEKEE in the germline V gene (reference sequence). The CDR3 runs 12 residues. V gave up 2 bases and J gave up 7 bases, with 9 bases separating them. DNA of the CDR3: TGTGCCAGCAGCTTCTTAGGATATGAAGCTTTCTTT. This gives the protein CASSFLGYEAFF. The full variable domain, its missing parts supplied by reference TRBV5-5 and TRBJ1-1, is DAGVTQSPTHLIKTRGQQVTLRCSPISGHKSVSWYQQVLGQGPQFIFQYYEKEERGRGNFPDRFSARQFPNYSSELNVNALLLGDSALYLCASSFLGYEAFFGQGTRLTVV.

The genes are TRBV6-6 and TRBJ1-5; D is ambiguous. CDR3 length equals 14 residues. The V end was cut by 6 bases, the J end by 2 bases, with 11 bases between. Germline V gene data show CDR1 as MNHNY and CDR2 as SVGAGI (reference sequence). The DNA for the CDR3 is TGTGCCAGCAGCCCTGACTGGGGCAATCAGCCCCAGCATTTT. This gives the protein CASSPDWGNQPQHF.

There are a few counts of this clone. The chain employs TRBV4-2 and TRBJ1-5; TRBD1 might be the D (5 bases). CDR3 length: 14 amino acids. Trimming removed 0 bases at V and 7 bases at J, with 10 bases between. Germline V gives CDR1 LGHNA, CDR2 YNFKEQ. The CDR3 here is CASSQDLSGQPQHF. Here the CDR3 DNA reads TGTGCCAGCAGCCAAGATCTTTCAGGGCAGCCCCAGCATTTT.

The rearrangement joins TRBV18 to TRBJ2-7, with D possibly being TRBD1 or TRBD2 (5 bases each). V dropped 2 bases and J dropped 5 bases, with 10 bases sitting between them. This CDR3 has 13 residues. CDR1 KGHSH and CDR2 LQKENI come from the germline V gene. The CDR3 protein is CASSPVRGHEQYF. The CDR3, as DNA: TGTGCCAGCTCACCAGTACGGGGCCACGAGCAGTACTTC.